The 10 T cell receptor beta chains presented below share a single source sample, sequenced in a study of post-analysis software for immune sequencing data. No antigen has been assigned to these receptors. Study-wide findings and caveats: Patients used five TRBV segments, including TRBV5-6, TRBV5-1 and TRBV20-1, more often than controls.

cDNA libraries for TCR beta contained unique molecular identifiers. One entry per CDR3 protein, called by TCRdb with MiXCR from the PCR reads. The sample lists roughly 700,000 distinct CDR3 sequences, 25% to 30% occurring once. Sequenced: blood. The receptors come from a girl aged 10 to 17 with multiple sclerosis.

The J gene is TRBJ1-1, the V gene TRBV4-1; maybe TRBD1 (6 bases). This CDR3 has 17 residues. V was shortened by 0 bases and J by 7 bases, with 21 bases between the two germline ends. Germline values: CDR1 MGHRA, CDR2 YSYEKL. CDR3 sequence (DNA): TGCGCCAGCAGCCAAGATCAGCCGGTTCGGGGGGCTAATGAAGCTTTCTTT. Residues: CASSQDQPVRGANEAFF.

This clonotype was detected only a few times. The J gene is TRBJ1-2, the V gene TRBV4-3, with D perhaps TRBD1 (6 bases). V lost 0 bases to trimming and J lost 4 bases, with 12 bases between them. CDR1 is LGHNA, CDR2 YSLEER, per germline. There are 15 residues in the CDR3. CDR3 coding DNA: TGCGCCAGCAGCCAAGATACAGGGAGGATCTATGGCTACACCTTC. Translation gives CASSQDTGRIYGYTF.

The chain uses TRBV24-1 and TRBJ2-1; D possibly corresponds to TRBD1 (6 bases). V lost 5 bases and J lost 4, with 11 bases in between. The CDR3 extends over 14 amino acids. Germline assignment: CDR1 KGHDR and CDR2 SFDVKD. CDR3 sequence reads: CATSAPGQYNEQFF. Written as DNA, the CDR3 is TGTGCCACCAGTGCCCCAGGACAGTACAATGAGCAGTTCTTC.

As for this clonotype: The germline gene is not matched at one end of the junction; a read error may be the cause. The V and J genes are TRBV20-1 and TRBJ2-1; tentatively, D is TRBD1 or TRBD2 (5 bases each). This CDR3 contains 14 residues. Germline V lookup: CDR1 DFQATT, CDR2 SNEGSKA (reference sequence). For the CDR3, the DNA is TGCAGTGCCTCCGGGACCCCGGATTACAGTGAGCAGTTCTTC. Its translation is CSASGTPDYSEQFF.

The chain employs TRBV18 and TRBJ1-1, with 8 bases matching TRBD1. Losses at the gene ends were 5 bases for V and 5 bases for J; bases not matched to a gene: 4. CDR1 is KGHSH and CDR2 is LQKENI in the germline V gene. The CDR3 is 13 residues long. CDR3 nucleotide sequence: TGTGCCAGCTCAAGGACAGGGTCTACTGAAGCTTTCTTT. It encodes CASSRTGSTEAFF. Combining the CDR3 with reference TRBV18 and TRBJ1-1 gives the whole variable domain NAGVMQNPRHLVRRRGQEARLRCSPMKGHSHVYWYRQLPEEGLKFMVYLQKENIIDESGMPKERFSAEFPKEGPSILRIQQVVRGDSAAYFCASSRTGSTEAFFGQGTRLTVV.

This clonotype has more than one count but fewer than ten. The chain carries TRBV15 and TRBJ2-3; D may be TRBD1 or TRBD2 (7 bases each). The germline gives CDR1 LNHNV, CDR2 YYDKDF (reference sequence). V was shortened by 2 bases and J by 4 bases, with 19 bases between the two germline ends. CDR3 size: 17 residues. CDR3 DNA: TGTGCCACCAGCAGACCGAATACTGCAGGGGGGGCAGATACGCAGTATTTT. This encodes CATSRPNTAGGADTQYF. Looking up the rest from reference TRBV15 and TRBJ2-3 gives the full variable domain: DAMVIQNPRYQVTQFGKPVTLSCSQTLNHNVMYWYQQKSSQAPKLLFHYYDKDFNNEADTPDNFQSRRPNTSFCFLDIRSPGLGDTAMYLCATSRPNTAGGADTQYFGPGTRLTVL.

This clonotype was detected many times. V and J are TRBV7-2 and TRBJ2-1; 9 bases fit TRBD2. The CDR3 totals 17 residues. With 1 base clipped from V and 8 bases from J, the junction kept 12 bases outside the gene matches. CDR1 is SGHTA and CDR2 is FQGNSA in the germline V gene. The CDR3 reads CASSLVRGGRVGHEQFF. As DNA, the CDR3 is TGTGCCAGCAGCTTAGTTCGGGGCGGGAGGGTTGGCCATGAGCAGTTCTTC.

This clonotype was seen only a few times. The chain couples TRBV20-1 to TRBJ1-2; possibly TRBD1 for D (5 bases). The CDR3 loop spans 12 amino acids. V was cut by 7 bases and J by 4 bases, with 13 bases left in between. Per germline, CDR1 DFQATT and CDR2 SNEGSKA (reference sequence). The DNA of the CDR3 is TGCAGTGGTCCCGGGGCTGGCTATGGCTACACCTTC. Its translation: CSGPGAGYGYTF.

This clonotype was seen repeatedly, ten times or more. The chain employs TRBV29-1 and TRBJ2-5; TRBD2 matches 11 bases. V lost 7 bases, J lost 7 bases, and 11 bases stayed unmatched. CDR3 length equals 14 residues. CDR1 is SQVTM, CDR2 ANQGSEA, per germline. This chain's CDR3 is CSAPTSGGYGTQYF. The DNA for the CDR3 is TGCAGCGCCCCAACTAGCGGGGGTTACGGGACCCAGTACTTC.

The CDR3 sequence: CASSARTGRSEAFF. CDR3 in DNA: TGTGCCAGCAGCGCCCGGACAGGGCGGTCTGAAGCTTTCTTT. The J gene is TRBJ1-1, the V gene TRBV7-8; 8 bases align to TRBD1. In germline, CDR1 is SGHVS, CDR2 FQNEAQ. The CDR3 consists of 14 residues. J gave up 6 bases and V 5 bases, and 8 bases lay outside the gene matches.